The 2 T cell receptor beta chains listed next were all sequenced from one sample in a study of T-cell memory formation after mild COVID-19. MiXCR, applied by TCRdb to the 5' RACE reads, yields one record per CDR3 protein. The table includes 35,000 to 50,000 distinct CDR3 sequences, 9.5% detected once. Sequenced material: PBMCs or a T cell subset sorted from them (not recorded which). These TCRs come from an adult woman who had mild COVID-19 (a few samples of this study predate the infection). Cell type and time point are not known.

There are many counts of this clonotype. The chain joins TRBV20-1 to TRBJ2-1; the D gene is possibly TRBD2 (6 bases). Germline CDR1 reads DFQATT; CDR2 reads SNEGSKA (reference sequence). The germline V and J ends were trimmed by 5 bases and 5 bases, with 10 bases remaining between them. This CDR3 is built from 12 residues. The CDR3 region is CSARRRDNEQFF. CDR3 DNA: TGCAGTGCTCGGAGGAGGGACAATGAGCAGTTCTTC.

V usage is TRBV18 and J usage is TRBJ2-1; D possibly uses TRBD1 or TRBD2 (6 bases each). The CDR3 extends over 16 amino acids. Per germline, CDR1 KGHSH and CDR2 LQKENI. The V end was cut by 0 bases, the J end by 2 bases, with 11 bases between. The CDR3, as DNA: TGTGCCAGCTCACCACCGACAGGAGGGGCCTACAATGAGCAGTTCTTC. This encodes CASSPPTGGAYNEQFF.